This TCR beta chain was recovered during a study of T cells expressing NK-cell markers. CDR1 MNHNS and CDR2 SASEGT come from the germline V gene. The CDR3 is made up of 13 amino acids. TCRdb derives one entry per CDR3 protein from the 5' RACE reads, leaving out DNA. The record lists about 550,000 distinct CDR3 sequences, of which the ten most abundant hold approximately 3.6%. The source material was blood T cells: a sorted CD56 or NKG2C T cell subset, CD4+ or CD8+ T cells, or bulk PBMC T cells (not recorded which). The receptor was isolated from a man between 18 and 35 years old in good health. The chain carries TRBV6-1 and TRBJ1-2; TCRdb outputs TRBD1, but without DNA this stays unchecked. CDR3: CASVRQDGYGYTF.